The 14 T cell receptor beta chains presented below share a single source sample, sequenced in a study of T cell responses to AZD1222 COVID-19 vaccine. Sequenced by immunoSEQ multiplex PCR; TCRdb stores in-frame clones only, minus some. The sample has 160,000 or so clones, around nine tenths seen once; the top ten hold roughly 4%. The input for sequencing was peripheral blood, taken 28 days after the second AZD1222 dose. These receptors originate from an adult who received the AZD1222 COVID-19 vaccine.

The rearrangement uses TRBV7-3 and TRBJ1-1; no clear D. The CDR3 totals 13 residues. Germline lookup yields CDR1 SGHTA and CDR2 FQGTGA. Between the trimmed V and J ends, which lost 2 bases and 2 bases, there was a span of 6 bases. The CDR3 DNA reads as TGTGCCAGCAGCTTACAGCCTAACACTGAAGCTTTCTTT. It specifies CASSLQPNTEAFF.

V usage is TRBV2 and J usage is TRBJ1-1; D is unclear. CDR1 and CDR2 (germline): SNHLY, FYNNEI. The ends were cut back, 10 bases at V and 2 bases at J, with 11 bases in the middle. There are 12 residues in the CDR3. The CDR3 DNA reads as TGTGCCACCCGTCCCAGCAACACTGAAGCTTTCTTT. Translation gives CATRPSNTEAFF.

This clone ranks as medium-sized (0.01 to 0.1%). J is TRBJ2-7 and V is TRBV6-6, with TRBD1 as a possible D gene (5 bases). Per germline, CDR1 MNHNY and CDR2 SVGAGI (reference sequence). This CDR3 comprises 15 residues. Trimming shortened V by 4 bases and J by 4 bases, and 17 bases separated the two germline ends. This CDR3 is CASSLSRERVYEQYF. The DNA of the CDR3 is TGTGCCAGCAGTTTAAGCAGGGAACGTGTTTACGAGCAGTACTTC.

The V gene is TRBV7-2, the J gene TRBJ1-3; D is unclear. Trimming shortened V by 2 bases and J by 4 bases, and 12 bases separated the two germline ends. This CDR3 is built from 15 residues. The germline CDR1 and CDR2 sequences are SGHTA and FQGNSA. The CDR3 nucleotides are TGTGCCAGCAGCTTAACCGGAGGATTCGGAAACACCATATATTTT. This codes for CASSLTGGFGNTIYF.

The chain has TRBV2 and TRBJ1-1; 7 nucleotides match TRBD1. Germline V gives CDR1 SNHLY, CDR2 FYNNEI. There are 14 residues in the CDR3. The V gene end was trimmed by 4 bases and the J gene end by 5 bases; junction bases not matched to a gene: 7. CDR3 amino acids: CASSAGQRGTEAFF. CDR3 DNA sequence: TGTGCCAGCAGTGCGGGACAGCGGGGAACTGAAGCTTTCTTT.

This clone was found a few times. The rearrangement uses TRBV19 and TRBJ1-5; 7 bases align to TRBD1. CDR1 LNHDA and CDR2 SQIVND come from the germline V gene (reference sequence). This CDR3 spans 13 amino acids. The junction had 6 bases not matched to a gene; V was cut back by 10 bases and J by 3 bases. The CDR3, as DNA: TGTGCCACAGGGACAGAAATCAATCAGCCCCAGCATTTT. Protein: CATGTEINQPQHF.

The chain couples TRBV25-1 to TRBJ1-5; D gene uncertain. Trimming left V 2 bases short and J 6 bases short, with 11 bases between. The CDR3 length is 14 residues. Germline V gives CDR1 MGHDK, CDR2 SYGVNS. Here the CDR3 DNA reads TGTGCCAGCAGTGAAGAGGGCGGCACTCAGCCCCAGCATTTT. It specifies CASSEEGGTQPQHF.

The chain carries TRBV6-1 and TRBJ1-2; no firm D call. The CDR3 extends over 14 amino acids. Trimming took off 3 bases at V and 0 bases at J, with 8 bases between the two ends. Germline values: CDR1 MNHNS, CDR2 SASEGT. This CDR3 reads CASSESPANYGYTF. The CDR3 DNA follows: TGTGCCAGCAGTGAGAGCCCCGCTAACTATGGCTACACCTTC.

In nucleotides, the CDR3 is TGTGCTAGTGGTTTGGAGACCGGGACACAGTTCTTC. Translated: CASGLETGTQFF. The V gene is TRBV12-5, the J gene TRBJ2-1; D is possibly TRBD1 (6 bases). There are 12 residues in the CDR3. Germline values: CDR1 LGHNT, CDR2 FRNRAP. The V end lost 1 base, the J end lost 13 bases, and 11 bases lay between the germline ends.

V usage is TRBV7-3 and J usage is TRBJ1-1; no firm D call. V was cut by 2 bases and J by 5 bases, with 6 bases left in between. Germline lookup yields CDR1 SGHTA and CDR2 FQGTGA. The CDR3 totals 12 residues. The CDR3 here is CASSLSRTEAFF. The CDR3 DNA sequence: TGTGCCAGCAGCTTATCGAGGACTGAAGCTTTCTTT.

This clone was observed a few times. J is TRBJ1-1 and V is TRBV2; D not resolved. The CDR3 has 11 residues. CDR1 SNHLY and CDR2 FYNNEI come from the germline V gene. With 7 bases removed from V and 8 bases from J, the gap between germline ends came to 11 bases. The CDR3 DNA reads TGTGCCAGCACCTTGAGGGCAGAAGCTTTCTTT. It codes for CASTLRAEAFF.

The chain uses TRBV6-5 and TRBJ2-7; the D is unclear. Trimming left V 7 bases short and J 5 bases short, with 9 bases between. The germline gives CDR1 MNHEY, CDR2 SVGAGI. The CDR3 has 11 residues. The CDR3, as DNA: TGTGCCAGCACCCTAGAAAACGAGCAGTACTTC. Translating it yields CASTLENEQYF.

As DNA, the CDR3 is TGCGCCAGCAGCCCGGGACAGCCAAATCAGCCCCAGCATTTT. Protein sequence: CASSPGQPNQPQHF. The chain recombines TRBV5-1 with TRBJ1-5; TRBD1 aligns across 7 bases. This CDR3 comprises 14 residues. With V trimmed by 4 bases and J by 4 bases, 5 bases remained unmatched. Germline V gene data show CDR1 as SGHRS and CDR2 as YFSETQ.

The CDR3, as DNA: TGTGCCAGCAGCCAATCCGAAAAACTGTTTTTT. Amino acid sequence: CASSQSEKLFF. The J gene is TRBJ1-4, the V gene TRBV4-2; unclear D gene. V was pared by 2 bases and J by 8 bases, with 3 bases between. Germline V gene data show CDR1 as LGHNA and CDR2 as YNFKEQ. This CDR3 is 11 amino acids long.